This T cell receptor (beta chain) was obtained from a study of siplizumab effects on memory and regulatory T cells. Study-level findings and limits: The mean Treg-derived percentage of mappable alloreactive CD4+ clones was 55% to 80% with siplizumab compared with less than 35% in controls. Memory T cells appeared less diverse than naive cells, which seemed to contribute substantially to alloresponse.

About this clone: Its specificity is unknown.

The assay was immunoSEQ multiplex PCR, and TCRdb's table has in-frame clones only and misses some. Here the sample spans around 100,000 clones, approximately 93% being singletons. The germline gives CDR1 MNHNS, CDR2 SASEGT. V lost 3 bases and J lost 8, with 10 bases in between. This CDR3 comprises 12 residues. The J gene is TRBJ1-2, the V gene TRBV6-1, with D maybe TRBD1 (5 bases). Sequences were obtained from non-Treg CD4+ T cells sorted from blood. This receptor was taken from a human donor in good health. The CDR3, as DNA: TGTGCCAGCAGTGACAGGGTGGGGGGCTACACCTTC. It is translated as CASSDRVGGYTF.